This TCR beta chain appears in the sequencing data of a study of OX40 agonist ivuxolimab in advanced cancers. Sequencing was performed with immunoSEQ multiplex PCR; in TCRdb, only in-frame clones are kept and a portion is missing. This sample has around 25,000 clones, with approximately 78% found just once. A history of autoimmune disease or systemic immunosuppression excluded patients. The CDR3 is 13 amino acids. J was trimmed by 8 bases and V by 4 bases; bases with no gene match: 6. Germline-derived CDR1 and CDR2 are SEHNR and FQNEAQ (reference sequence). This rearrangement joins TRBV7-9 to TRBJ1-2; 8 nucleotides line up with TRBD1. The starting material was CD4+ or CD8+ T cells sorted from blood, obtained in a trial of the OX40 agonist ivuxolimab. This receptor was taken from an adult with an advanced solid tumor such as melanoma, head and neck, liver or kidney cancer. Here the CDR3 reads CASSSTGVGGYTF. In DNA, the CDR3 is TGTGCCAGCAGCTCGACAGGGGTGGGAGGCTACACCTTC.